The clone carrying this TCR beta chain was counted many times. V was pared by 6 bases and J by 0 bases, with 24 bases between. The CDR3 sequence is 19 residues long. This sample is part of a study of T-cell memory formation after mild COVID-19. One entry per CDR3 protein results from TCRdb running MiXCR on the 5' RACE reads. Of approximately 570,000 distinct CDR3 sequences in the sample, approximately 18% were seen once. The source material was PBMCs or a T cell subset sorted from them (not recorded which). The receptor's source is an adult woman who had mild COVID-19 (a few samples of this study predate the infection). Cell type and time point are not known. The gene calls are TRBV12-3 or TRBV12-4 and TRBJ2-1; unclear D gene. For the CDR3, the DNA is TGTGCCAGCAGCTCCTCACGAAAAAGGCGGCTCAGCTCCTACAATGAGCAGTTCTTC. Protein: CASSSSRKRRLSSYNEQFF.